What follows is one TCR beta chain and its context. What antigen it recognizes has not been identified. Per-nucleotide qualities are absent, and no much larger clonotype sits a single base away. This sample was included in a study of blood T cells in healthy people across ages (dated by TCRdb to 2014 to 2015). Broadly, across the study: Template switching captured roughly one uniquely barcoded TCR beta cDNA molecule per two T cells in model experiments. Age-related changes in TCR beta repertoire diversity were measured in the study by deep sequencing normalized with unique cDNA molecular identifiers. Donors were grouped into four age groups: young (average roughly 17 years), middle-aged (about 40), aged (approximately 58) and long-lived (around 80). To avoid experimental bias, donors of different ages were spread randomly across the sequencing lanes. The study analyzed two additional independent replicas of 1 million unique cDNA reads from the same blood draw for two donors, one aged 18 to 30 and one aged 80 or older. On the study overall, not on this receptor specifically: Donor CMV infection status was unknown, potentially confounding age-related changes in expanded clonotypes. The long-lived group showed more naive CD4+ T cells, fewer expanded clones and increased TCR diversity than the aged group, suggesting age selection. Observed TCR beta diversity per million T cells fell roughly linearly with age, and a significant reduction was already apparent by age roughly 40. Total diversity estimates from one million sequenced T cells were considered lower bounds and underestimates. There was a strong correlation between observed TCR beta diversity and the percentage of naive T cells measured by flow cytometry. Because profiling used bulk unsorted PBMCs, naive and antigen-experienced compartments could not be compared conclusively.

Libraries were built with 5' RACE. This sample was sequenced with an Illumina HiSeq 2500. The second PCR ran for roughly 7 to 12 cycles and used a J-beta primer mix along with a sample-barcoded 5' primer. A unique molecular identifier was introduced onto each TCR beta cDNA molecule by a template-switch 5' adaptor carrying 12 random nucleotides. Each sample yielded at least 3 million CDR3-containing paired-end reads. First-strand cDNA synthesis was performed from all RNA using the Mint cDNA synthesis kit, with priming by a TRBC-specific oligonucleotide. After uracil-DNA glycosylase treatment, a first 18-cycle PCR used universal primers M1SS and BC2_uni_R on all cDNA. The authors processed their data as follows. Normalization of each sample was performed by random selection of 1 million high-quality reads, each carrying a distinct molecular identifier. Instead of being binned into consensus sequences, reads with shared molecular identifiers were discarded. MiTCR, run with a Q25 quality threshold and the strictest error-elimination algorithm, handled CDR3 identification, clonotype clustering and error correction. A nonparametric unseen species model using Euler transformation provided a lower-bound estimate of total TCR beta diversity. In TCRdb, the public reads were trimmed at Q25 with fastp and aligned with MiXCR, with productive beta chains retained. Merged by CDR3 protein, the rows form single entries marked with the most common genes and DNA. TCRdb assigned the V and J calls; the authors' analysis was not used. This sample comprises 1.6 million or so distinct CDR3 sequences, 30% to 40% of them detected only once. The ten largest clones take up about 11% of the sample.

The donors were roughly 40 Caucasian individuals from Russia, aged about 6 to 95 years, who were systemically healthy. Around 9.7 milliliters of peripheral blood were collected from each donor into EDTA-treated Vacutainer tubes. PBMCs were isolated by Ficoll-Paque density-gradient centrifugation, with at least 7 million obtained per sample. Trizol reagent was used to extract total RNA from PBMCs, with at least 5.5 micrograms per sample. For every donor, an aliquot of PBMCs went through flow cytometry to measure the percentages of naive CD45RAhigh/CD27high T cells. The sample was blood. The sequence came from a woman in her 30s in good health.

The sequenced DNA: TGTGCCAGCAGTTTTGAGACATCCACACGGTACTTC. Its coded protein is CASSFETSTRYF. The sequence is built from TRBV28 and TRBJ2-7; a confident D gene designation cannot be given. The germline V gene provides CDR1 MDHEN and CDR2 SYDVKM. From cysteine to phenylalanine, the CDR3 is 12 amino acids long. Only the CDR3 portion is preserved as DNA: 36 bases, with reading frame beginning at the first base. The V end loses 3 bases and the J end loses 12 bases, and a stretch of 15 bases separates them.